The present entry profiles one T cell receptor beta chain with its context. The data were taken from a study of blood T cell repertoires in COVID-19. For the study at large: The United States, Italy and Spain were the sources of the acute and convalescent COVID-19 samples. The analysed material was cDNA or gDNA that came from T cells, B-cell-depleted T cells, or PBMCs.

Original processing notes: The authors estimated nucleated cell counts from reference gene primer amplification. TCRdb's table, derived via immunoSEQ multiplex PCR, lists solely in-frame clones and lacks some. From that table come the V and J calls and clone size; the DNA was used to work out D and trimming. Seen here are almost 70,000 clones, 79% observed once, and the top ten hold approximately 15%. This CDR3 contains 14 residues. Germline CDR1 reads KGHDR; CDR2 reads SFDVKD. V trimming: 6 bases; J trimming: 1 base; junction bases outside the gene matches: 3. This chain connects TRBV24-1 to TRBJ2-3; TRBD2 matches at 7 bases. The sequenced sample was peripheral blood. The TCR originated in a man aged 55 to 70 with acute or convalescent COVID-19. This CDR3 is CATSRAGGTDTQYF. Written as DNA, the CDR3 is TGTGCCACCAGTAGGGCGGGGGGCACAGATACGCAGTATTTT.